This TCR beta chain was recovered during a study of tumor and adjacent non-tumor tissue in lung cancer. The library came from three nested PCR rounds adapted from ARM-PCR protocols. MiXCR, applied by TCRdb to the multiplex PCR reads, yields one record per CDR3 protein. The table has roughly 140,000 distinct CDR3 sequences, around 60% seen once; the top ten hold around a sixth. CDR1 DFQATT and CDR2 SNEGSKA come from the germline V gene (reference sequence). The length of the CDR3 is 13 residues. Study results and limitations: Top 100 clones took a larger repertoire share in normal lung.

This sample's RNA came from whole unsorted tissue. As for this clonotype: Its target is not known. One base away lies a much larger clone, so this may be a sequencing read error.

The TCR comes from a man between 60 and 75 years old with small cell lung cancer. The sequencing input was lung tumor tissue. V usage is TRBV20-1 and J usage is TRBJ2-1; TRBD1 agrees at 8 bases. CDR3 amino acids: CSAGQGSHNEQFF. The CDR3 DNA reads TGCAGTGCTGGACAGGGCTCCCACAATGAGCAGTTCTTC.